The sequence of this TCR beta chain was determined in a study of T-cell reconstitution after alpha-beta-depleted transplantation in children. Researchers prepared the TCRbeta library using unique molecular identifiers, the study reports. Each CDR3 protein gets one entry after TCRdb re-called the PCR reads with MiXCR. The table lists more than 200,000 distinct CDR3 sequences, roughly 18% of them singletons. The V segment lost 4 bases and the J segment 3 bases; nucleotides outside the gene matches: 4. The CDR3 spans 14 residues. Germline CDR1 reads SGHDT; CDR2 reads YYEEEE. The chain combines TRBV5-6 with TRBJ1-1, with TRBD1 matching 9 bases. The receptor's source is a male patient aged 2 to 10 who had a stem cell transplant for acute lymphoblastic leukemia, so the T cells may come from the graft donor. This sample comprised PBMCs, mostly from graft donor cells, obtained 360 days after TCRalphabeta/CD19-depleted stem cell transplant. CDR3 sequence reads: CASSHRTGDTEAFF. For the CDR3, the DNA is TGTGCCAGCAGCCATCGGACAGGGGACACTGAAGCTTTCTTT.